The clone carrying this T cell receptor (beta chain) has only a few counts. The investigators split CD4+ cells into a CD45RA+ naive subset and a CD45RA-negative memory subset. The length of the CDR3 is 17 residues. Germline CDR1 reads SGHTA; CDR2 reads FQGTGA. Trimming took 2 bases from V and 4 from J; bases not matched to a gene: 11. The sample originates from a study of shared clonotypes between healthy human individuals. Study-level information: Per donor, CD8 memory used one plate, CD8 naive used two, CD4 memory used three and CD4 naive used three.

This table comes from immunoSEQ multiplex PCR, and its TCRdb copy is limited to in-frame clones, with some not included. The table includes fewer than 1.4 million clones, approximately 80% detected once. The V call is TRBV7-3, the J call TRBJ1-5; 7 nucleotides line up with TRBD1. The source is a man aged 18 to 29 in good health. Some clones in this sample may be carry-over from other donors' samples. Material for sequencing was memory CD4+ T cells from PBMCs. Regarding subset: CD45RA-negative fraction. The CDR3 sequence: CASSLGGAVQGNQPQHF. CDR3 DNA sequence: TGTGCCAGCAGCTTAGGTGGAGCCGTACAGGGGAATCAGCCCCAGCATTTT. Based on the CDR3 plus reference TRBV7-3 and TRBJ1-5, the full variable domain is GAGVSQTPSNKVTEKGKYVELRCDPISGHTALYWYRQSLGQGPEFLIYFQGTGAADDSGLPNDRFFAVRPEGSVSTLKIQRTERGDSAVYLCASSLGGAVQGNQPQHFGDGTRLSIL.